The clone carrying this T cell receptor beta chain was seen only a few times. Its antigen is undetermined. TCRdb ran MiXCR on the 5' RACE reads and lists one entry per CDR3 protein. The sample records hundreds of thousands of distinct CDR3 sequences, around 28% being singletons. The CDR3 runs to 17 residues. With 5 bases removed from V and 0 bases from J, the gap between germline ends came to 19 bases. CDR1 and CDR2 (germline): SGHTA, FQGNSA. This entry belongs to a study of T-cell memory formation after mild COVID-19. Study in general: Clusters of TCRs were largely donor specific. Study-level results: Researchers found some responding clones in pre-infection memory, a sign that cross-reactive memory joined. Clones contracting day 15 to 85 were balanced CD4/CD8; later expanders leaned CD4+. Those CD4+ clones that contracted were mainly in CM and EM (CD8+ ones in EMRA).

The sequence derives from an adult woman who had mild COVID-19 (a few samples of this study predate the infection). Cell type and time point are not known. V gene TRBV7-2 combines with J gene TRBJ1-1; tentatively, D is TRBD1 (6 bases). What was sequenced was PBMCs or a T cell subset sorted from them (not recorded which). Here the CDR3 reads CASSSPRGVPLNTEAFF. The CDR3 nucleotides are TGTGCCAGCAGCAGTCCTAGGGGGGTTCCCTTGAACACTGAAGCTTTCTTT. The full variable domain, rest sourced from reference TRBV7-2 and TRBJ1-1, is GAGVSQSPSNKVTEKGKDVELRCDPISGHTALYWYRQSLGQGLEFLIYFQGNSAPDKSGLPSDRFSAERTGGSVSTLTIQRTQQEDSAVYLCASSSPRGVPLNTEAFFGQGTRLTVV.